A single sample gave rise to the 27 T cell receptor beta chains below, sequenced in a study of T cells in narcolepsy (dated by TCRdb to the late 2010s). Libraries came from the immunoSEQ multiplex PCR assay. TCRdb obtained this table from immuneACCESS and retained in-frame rearrangements with V and J assigned. These tables miss some clones; where compared with another copy, unresolved V genes account for less than half of the shortfall, and the remainder is unexplained. Recorded for this sample are roughly 27,000 clones; approximately 86% of them occurred a single time. 1% to 1.3% of the sample is in the top ten clones. The sample taken for sequencing was CD45RA- memory CD4+ T cells from PBMCs. What this sample's cell subset or site label stands for: memory T cells sorted ex vivo from peripheral blood. All receptors come from a human donor with narcolepsy.

The V call is TRBV6-1, the J call TRBJ2-7; D gene unclear. The CDR3 contains 11 residues. CDR1 and CDR2 (germline): MNHNS, SASEGT. Deletions cut 4 bases from V and 4 bases from J, with 5 bases between. CDR3 amino acids: CASSVQYEQYV. The DNA of the CDR3 is TGTGCCAGCAGTGTGCAGTACGAGCAGTACGTC.

The chain employs TRBV10-3 and TRBJ1-1; possible D gene TRBD1, 5 bases. CDR1 and CDR2 from the germline V gene are ENHRY and SYGVKD. Trimming stripped 2 bases from V and 1 base from J, with 14 bases between. The CDR3 length is 16 residues. The CDR3 is CAISENSGQTNTEAFF. CDR3 bases: TGTGCCATCAGTGAGAATTCAGGGCAGACGAACACTGAAGCTTTCTTT.

This rearrangement joins TRBV6-5 to TRBJ2-6; D is ambiguous. Trimming took 6 bases from V and 1 from J, leaving 7 bases between them. From germline, CDR1 is MNHEY and CDR2 SVGAGI. The CDR3 spans 14 residues. The CDR3 reads CASSTLSGANVLTF. CDR3 DNA: TGTGCCAGCAGCACCCTTTCTGGGGCCAACGTCCTGACTTTC.

This clone has just one count. The chain links TRBV28 to TRBJ2-6; the match to TRBD2 covers 9 bases. J lost 1 base, V lost 8 bases, and 9 bases had no gene match. Germline-derived CDR1 and CDR2 are MDHEN and SYDVKM. The CDR3 has 17 amino acids. The CDR3 bases are TGTGCCAGCTTGCGGCGGGGGGGCCTATCTGGGGCCAACGTCCTGACTTTC. Its translation: CASLRRGGLSGANVLTF. Full variable domain (remainder filled in from reference TRBV28 and TRBJ2-6): DVKVTQSSRYLVKRTGEKVFLECVQDMDHENMFWYRQDPGLGLRLIYFSYDVKMKEKGDIPEGYSVSREKKERFSLILESASTNQTSMYLCASLRRGGLSGANVLTFGAGSRLTVL.

Only a few counts were recorded for this clone. This rearrangement joins TRBV5-6 to TRBJ1-3; D possibly corresponds to TRBD1 (6 bases). This CDR3 spans 13 amino acids. The germline V gene encodes CDR1 SGHDT and CDR2 YYEEEE. V shed 0 bases and J shed 11 bases, with 12 bases lying between them. The CDR3 sequence is CASSLASGAAIYF. The CDR3 coding sequence is TGTGCCAGCAGCTTGGCCTCGGGGGCCGCCATATATTTT.

As regards this clone: Other nucleotide sequences from this sample produce the same CDR3. The V call is TRBV5-8, the J call TRBJ2-7; 7 nucleotides align to TRBD2. CDR3 length equals 13 residues. Trimming cost V 3 bases and J 7 bases; bases outside gene matches: 7. Germline V gene lookup returns CDR1 SGHTS and CDR2 YDEGEE. The CDR3 coding sequence is TGTGCCAGCAGCTGGGGACTAAACCCTGAGCAGTACGTC. Protein: CASSWGLNPEQYV.

V and J are TRBV5-4 and TRBJ2-3; tentatively, D is TRBD2 (5 bases). Germline CDR1 is SGHNT and CDR2 is YYREEE (reference sequence). V lost 4 bases and J lost 0, with 6 bases in between. The CDR3 spans 13 residues. CDR3 coding DNA: TGTGCCAGCAGCCCGGGGAGCACAGATACGCAGTATTTT. Amino acids: CASSPGSTDTQYF. Filled out from reference TRBV5-4 and TRBJ2-3, the complete variable domain reads ETGVTQSPTHLIKTRGQQVTLRCSSQSGHNTVSWYQQALGQGPQFIFQYYREEENGRGNFPPRFSGLQFPNYSSELNVNALELDDSALYLCASSPGSTDTQYFGPGTRLTVL.

The rearrangement joins TRBV5-1 to TRBJ1-1; possible D gene TRBD1, 6 bases. The germline V gene encodes CDR1 SGHRS and CDR2 YFSETQ. The CDR3 has 15 residues. The V end was cut by 4 bases, the J end by 3 bases, with 16 bases between. For the CDR3, the DNA is TGCGCCAGCAGCCCTCAGGGGTCAGGGTACACTGAAGCTTTCTTT. This gives the protein CASSPQGSGYTEAFF.

V usage is TRBV18 and J usage is TRBJ1-1, with TRBD1 as a possible D gene (6 bases). CDR1 is KGHSH and CDR2 is LQKENI in the germline V gene. The CDR3 totals 15 residues. Trimming took 3 bases from V and 1 from J, leaving 12 bases between them. CDR3 in amino acids: CASSPTDSPNTEAFF. CDR3 bases: TGTGCCAGCTCACCGACGGACAGTCCGAACACTGAAGCTTTCTTT.

This clone has just one count. V is TRBV7-9 and J is TRBJ1-2; D call uncertain. Trimming shortened V by 5 bases and J by 8 bases, and 15 bases separated the two germline ends. The CDR3 extends over 13 amino acids. The germline gives CDR1 SEHNR, CDR2 FQNEAQ (reference sequence). In DNA form, the CDR3 reads TGTGCCAGCAGCCTAGTCGGGTGGAGCGGCTACACCTTC. This sequence encodes CASSLVGWSGYTF. Combining the CDR3 with reference TRBV7-9 and TRBJ1-2 gives the whole variable domain DTGVSQNPRHKITKRGQNVTFRCDPISEHNRLYWYRQTLGQGPEFLTYFQNEAQLEKSRLLSDRFSAERPKGSFSTLEIQRTEQGDSAMYLCASSLVGWSGYTFGSGTRLTVV.

The chain uses TRBV5-6 and TRBJ1-1; D perhaps matches TRBD1 (5 bases). Germline V gene data show CDR1 as SGHDT and CDR2 as YYEEEE. CDR3 length: 14 amino acids. V gave up 5 bases and J gave up 1 base, with 12 bases separating them. Here the CDR3 reads CASSRDGKNTEAFF. The CDR3, as DNA: TGTGCCAGCAGTCGGGACGGAAAGAACACTGAAGCTTTCTTT.

This sequence joins TRBV19 and TRBJ2-3; 12 bases match TRBD2. The germline gives CDR1 LNHDA, CDR2 SQIVND (reference sequence). The ends lost 5 bases at V and 12 bases at J; junction bases unmatched: 30. This CDR3 is built from 21 residues. CDR3 nucleotide sequence: TGTGCCAGTAGTTCCAGAGGAACGACTAGCGGGGGCCCCCGGGGGGCGTCGGTACAGTATTTT. Residues: CASSSRGTTSGGPRGASVQYF.

This clone was found a few times. This sequence joins TRBV7-9 and TRBJ2-1, with D unclear. Trimming cost V 6 bases and J 0 bases, with 18 bases left between them. The CDR3 is 17 amino acids. Per germline, CDR1 SEHNR and CDR2 FQNEAQ (reference sequence). The CDR3 protein is CASRPPSRVSSYNEQFF. CDR3 DNA sequence: TGTGCCAGCAGGCCCCCTAGTCGAGTCAGCTCCTACAATGAGCAGTTCTTC.

CDR3 loop: CASRGPYTDTQYF. For the CDR3, the DNA is TGTGCCAGCAGGGGGCCATACACAGATACGCAGTATTTT. The rearrangement links TRBV28 to TRBJ2-3; possibly TRBD1 for D (5 bases). Germline V lookup: CDR1 MDHEN, CDR2 SYDVKM. The length of the CDR3 is 13 residues. The V and J ends lost 6 bases and 2 bases respectively, with 9 bases between them. Based on the CDR3 plus reference TRBV28 and TRBJ2-3, the full variable domain is DVKVTQSSRYLVKRTGEKVFLECVQDMDHENMFWYRQDPGLGLRLIYFSYDVKMKEKGDIPEGYSVSREKKERFSLILESASTNQTSMYLCASRGPYTDTQYFGPGTRLTVL.

The chain couples TRBV29-1 to TRBJ1-4, with D hard to call. This CDR3 comprises 13 residues. Germline lookup yields CDR1 SQVTM and CDR2 ANQGSEA. V lost 4 bases and J lost 3, with 9 bases in between. DNA of the CDR3: TGCAGCGTTGGGTCAGCCTCTAATGAAAAACTGTTTTTT. This sequence encodes CSVGSASNEKLFF.

CDR3 protein: CASSEMASGGPSTDTQYF. The CDR3 bases are TGTGCCAGCAGTGAGATGGCTAGCGGGGGGCCTAGCACAGATACGCAGTATTTT. The chain couples TRBV6-1 to TRBJ2-3, with TRBD2 identical over 11 bases. Trimming at V came to 3 bases and at J to 0 bases, leaving 8 bases not matched to a gene. The CDR3 is made up of 18 amino acids. CDR1 MNHNS and CDR2 SASEGT come from the germline V gene.

J is TRBJ2-1 and V is TRBV5-1, with D maybe TRBD2 (5 bases). The V and J ends lost 6 bases and 7 bases respectively, with 20 bases between them. The V gene's germline CDR1 is SGHRS and CDR2 YFSETQ. This CDR3 comprises 15 residues. In DNA, the CDR3 is TGCGCCAGCACCCTGCCGGGAATACTATCTAATGAGCAGTTCTTC. It is translated as CASTLPGILSNEQFF.

The chain recombines TRBV14 with TRBJ1-1; TRBD1 might be the D (6 bases). Germline loops: CDR1 SGHDN, CDR2 FVKESK. Trimming took off 5 bases at V and 4 bases at J, with 8 bases between the two ends. The CDR3 has 12 residues. The CDR3 nucleotides read TGTGCCAGCAGCTTCAGGGGCACTGAAGCTTTCTTT. Its protein is CASSFRGTEAFF.

This chain links TRBV9 with TRBJ2-1; D tentatively fits TRBD1 or TRBD2 (5 bases each). Germline V gene data show CDR1 as SGDLS and CDR2 as YYNGEE. V was pared by 1 base and J by 4 bases, with 12 bases between. There are 15 residues in the CDR3. The DNA of the CDR3 is TGTGCCAGCAGCGTAAGTTTGGGGGAATACAATGAGCAGTTCTTC. Protein: CASSVSLGEYNEQFF.

The chain is built from TRBV7-2 and TRBJ1-2, with D perhaps TRBD1 (5 bases). This CDR3 spans 17 amino acids. Trimming pared 6 bases from V and 1 base from J, leaving 21 bases between. Germline-derived CDR1 and CDR2 are SGHTA and FQGNSA. CDR3 DNA: TGTGCCAGCAGTGTTTCCCAGGGTCGTGAGGGTAACTATGGCTACACCTTC. Protein product: CASSVSQGREGNYGYTF. Complete variable domain (other parts from reference TRBV7-2 and TRBJ1-2): GAGVSQSPSNKVTEKGKDVELRCDPISGHTALYWYRQSLGQGLEFLIYFQGNSAPDKSGLPSDRFSAERTGGSVSTLTIQRTQQEDSAVYLCASSVSQGREGNYGYTFGSGTRLTVV.

The chain employs TRBV25-1 and TRBJ1-3; D perhaps matches TRBD1 (5 bases). The CDR3 has 17 amino acids. Per the germline V gene, CDR1 is MGHDK and CDR2 is SYGVNS. The ends were cut back, 1 base at V and 0 bases at J, with 13 bases in the middle. CDR3 nucleotide sequence: TGTGCCAGCAGTGAATTGGGGACCGCTTCCTCTGGAAACACCATATATTTT. Translating gives CASSELGTASSGNTIYF.

This chain joins TRBV5-1 and TRBJ1-5; D ambiguous. The germline V gene encodes CDR1 SGHRS and CDR2 YFSETQ. Trimming took off 0 bases at V and 0 bases at J, with 7 bases between the two ends. The length of the CDR3 is 15 residues. CDR3 sequence reads: CASSLDSYSNQPQHF. In DNA, the CDR3 is TGCGCCAGCAGCTTGGATTCCTATAGCAATCAGCCCCAGCATTTT. The entire variable domain, with the rest obtained from reference TRBV5-1 and TRBJ1-5, is as follows: KAGVTQTPRYLIKTRGQQVTLSCSPISGHRSVSWYQQTPGQGLQFLFEYFSETQRNKGNFPGRFSGRQFSNSRSEMNVSTLELGDSALYLCASSLDSYSNQPQHFGDGTRLSIL.

The V gene is TRBV5-1, the J gene TRBJ2-7, with 7 bases matching TRBD2. The length of the CDR3 is 14 residues. Germline V CDR1 and CDR2: SGHRS, YFSETQ. V shed 1 base, J shed 5 bases, and the junction held 6 bases outside the gene matches. CDR3 nucleotide sequence: TGCGCCAGCAGCTTGTGGGGCGGGGGTAACGAGCAGTACGTC. This encodes CASSLWGGGNEQYV.

The chain uses TRBV15 and TRBJ2-2, with D perhaps TRBD1 or TRBD2 (6 bases each). The V and J ends lost 1 base and 7 bases respectively, with 22 bases between them. This CDR3 has 18 amino acids. Germline V lookup: CDR1 LNHNV, CDR2 YYDKDF (reference sequence). The CDR3 region is CATSRAVPSRGEVGELFF. In DNA form, the CDR3 reads TGTGCCACCAGCAGAGCTGTCCCGTCGAGGGGGGAGGTCGGGGAGCTGTTTTTT.

The genes are TRBV15 and TRBJ1-1; 11 nucleotides line up with TRBD1. J lost 11 bases, V lost 3 bases, and 8 bases had no gene match. The CDR3 is 14 residues long. CDR1 and CDR2 from the germline V gene are LNHNV and YYDKDF (reference sequence). CDR3 DNA sequence: TGTGCCACCAGCAGTGATGGGACAGGGGGTGGTGCTTTCTTT. As protein: CATSSDGTGGGAFF. The full variable domain, in which reference TRBV15 and TRBJ1-1 provide the parts outside the CDR3, is DAMVIQNPRYQVTQFGKPVTLSCSQTLNHNVMYWYQQKSSQAPKLLFHYYDKDFNNEADTPDNFQSRRPNTSFCFLDIRSPGLGDTAMYLCATSSDGTGGGAFFGQGTRLTVV.

The rearrangement links TRBV25-1 to TRBJ2-7, with D possibly matching TRBD1 (5 bases). Trimming left V 4 bases short and J 6 bases short, with 13 bases between. The V gene's germline CDR1 is MGHDK and CDR2 SYGVNS. The CDR3 consists of 13 residues. CDR3: CASSVAGIVEQYF. CDR3 in DNA: TGTGCCAGCAGTGTCGCAGGGATCGTCGAGCAGTACTTC.

This clone was detected only once. V is TRBV6-5 and J is TRBJ1-1, with D possibly being TRBD1 (6 bases). Trimming left V 8 bases short and J 6 bases short, with 19 bases between. The V gene's germline CDR1 is MNHEY and CDR2 SVGAGI. The CDR3 is 14 residues long. CDR3 in DNA: TGTGCCAGCCTCACCCTAGGGGGGGACCCTGAAGCTTTCTTT. It specifies CASLTLGGDPEAFF.